This TCR beta chain was sequenced in a study of blood T cell repertoires in COVID-19. TCRdb's table, derived via immunoSEQ multiplex PCR, lists solely in-frame clones and lacks some. The repertoire holds 250,000 to 350,000 clones, with nearly 90% as singletons. Adults between roughly 18 and 95 years of age took part from under 30 US areas. People in the exposed group encountered a COVID-19 case within 2 weeks before entering the study. The clonotype comes from a woman between 50 and 59 years old who had been exposed to COVID-19. The specimen was PBMCs or T cells enriched from blood (not recorded which).

The chain's CDR3 is CASGEMDRGLADTQYF. CDR3 DNA: TGCGCCAGCGGCGAGATGGACAGGGGTCTTGCAGATACGCAGTATTTT. The V and J genes are TRBV5-1 and TRBJ2-3; TRBD1 agrees at 9 bases. From germline, CDR1 is SGHRS and CDR2 YFSETQ. V lost 7 bases and J lost 4; bases outside the gene matches: 13. The CDR3 is 16 amino acids.